This TCR beta chain was recovered during a study of shared clonotypes between healthy human individuals. Study-wide context: The cohort had a couple of women and three men, ages 18 to 49.

On sorted subsets, replicate PCRs used about 0.2 ug DNA, or tens of thousands of T cell genomes. The repertoire was sequenced with immunoSEQ multiplex PCR; TCRdb's copy has only in-frame clones and lacks some. Of 1,500,000 or so clones detected, around 98.5% appear once; the ten largest clones hold about 0.4%. Germline trimming cut 0 bases from V and 5 bases from J; bases unmatched to any gene: 3. CDR1 is SGHRS and CDR2 is YFSETQ in the germline V gene. The CDR3 covers 14 residues. The origin of this receptor is a young man in good health. Sequencing was performed on naive CD4+ T cells sorted from blood. The sample's subset: CD45RA+ positively selected. The chain combines TRBV5-1 with TRBJ1-1; TRBD1 aligns across 8 bases. This chain's CDR3 is CASSLGQGMTEAFF. The CDR3 bases are TGCGCCAGCAGCTTGGGACAGGGGATGACTGAAGCTTTCTTT.